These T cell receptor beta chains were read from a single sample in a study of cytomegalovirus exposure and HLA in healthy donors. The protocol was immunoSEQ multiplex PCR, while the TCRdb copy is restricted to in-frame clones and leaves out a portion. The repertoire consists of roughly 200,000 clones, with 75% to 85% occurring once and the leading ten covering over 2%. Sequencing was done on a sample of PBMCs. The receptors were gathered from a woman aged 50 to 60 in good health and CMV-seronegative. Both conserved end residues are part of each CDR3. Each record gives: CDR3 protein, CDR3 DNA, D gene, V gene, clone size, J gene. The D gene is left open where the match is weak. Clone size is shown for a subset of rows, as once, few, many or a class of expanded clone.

CASNPHPGTYTGELFF | TGTGCCAGTAACCCCCACCCGGGGACTTACACCGGGGAGCTGTTTTTT | NA | TRBV19 | NA | TRBJ2-2
CASSFLAGAFTGQYF | TGTGCCAGCAGTTTCCTAGCGGGAGCATTCACGGGTCAGTACTTC | TRBD2 | TRBV28 | NA | TRBJ2-4
CASGEGGWDEQFF | TGTGCCAGCGGCGAGGGAGGGTGGGATGAGCAGTTCTTC | TRBD2 | TRBV6-6 | NA | TRBJ2-1
CASRYNRDSTDTQYF | TGTGCCAGCAGATACAACCGGGACAGTACAGATACGCAGTATTTT | TRBD1 | TRBV6-1 | NA | TRBJ2-3
CASSETGGPNTEAFF | TGTGCCAGCAGCGAAACAGGGGGGCCGAACACTGAAGCTTTCTTT | TRBD1 | TRBV7-2 | NA | TRBJ1-1
CASSFRRTSGRGMGNTGELFF | TGTGCCAGCAGCTTCCGTCGCACCTCGGGGCGGGGGATGGGAAACACCGGGGAGCTGTTTTTT | TRBD2 | TRBV7-6 | once | TRBJ2-2
CASSFGTSGSTDTQYF | TGCGCCAGCAGCTTTGGGACTAGCGGGAGCACAGATACGCAGTATTTT | TRBD2 | TRBV5-1 | NA | TRBJ2-3
CASTLERQLDIGDQPQHF | TGTGCCAGCACCCTAGAGAGACAGCTTGATATTGGGGATCAGCCCCAGCATTTT | NA | TRBV21-1 | once | TRBJ1-5
CASSDAAGANVLTF | TGTGCCAGCAGTGATGCGGCCGGGGCCAACGTCCTGACTTTC | NA | TRBV6-4 | NA | TRBJ2-6
CASSAGRGNTEAFF | TGTGCCAGCAGCGCCGGACGGGGGAACACTGAAGCTTTCTTT | NA | TRBV11-2 | NA | TRBJ1-1
CASTPWTGGSRSSYNEQFF | TGTGCCAGCACCCCCTGGACAGGGGGCTCCCGGAGCTCCTACAATGAGCAGTTCTTC | TRBD1 | TRBV27 | NA | TRBJ2-1
CASSGQRANYGYTF | TGTGCCAGCAGCGGACAGAGAGCTAACTATGGCTACACCTTC | NA | TRBV6-1 | NA | TRBJ1-2
CASSSGQGVSYEQYF | TGTGCCAGCAGCTCGGGACAGGGGGTTTCCTACGAGCAGTACTTC | TRBD1 | TRBV7-9 | few | TRBJ2-7
CASGRLRGGRNDTGELFF | TGTGCCAGCGGAAGGCTTAGAGGCGGGAGGAACGACACCGGGGAGCTGTTTTTT | TRBD2 | TRBV19 | NA | TRBJ2-2
CASSLGMTGGNEKLFF | TGTGCCAGCAGCTTGGGGATGACAGGGGGTAATGAAAAACTGTTTTTT | TRBD1 | TRBV7-8 | NA | TRBJ1-4
CASRKRDSRAYEQYF | TGTGCCAGCAGGAAACGGGACTCCCGAGCCTACGAGCAGTACTTC | NA | TRBV28 | NA | TRBJ2-7
CASSFNGGRDGYTF | TGTGCCAGCAGCTTTAACGGGGGTCGCGATGGCTACACCTTC | NA | TRBV7-2 | NA | TRBJ1-2
CASSQSQGAGPYNEQFF | TGTGCCAGCAGTCAATCCCAAGGGGCGGGACCTTACAATGAGCAGTTCTTC | NA | TRBV27 | NA | TRBJ2-1
CASGAGETQYF | TGTGCCAGTGGGGCAGGGGAGACCCAGTACTTC | NA | TRBV19 | NA | TRBJ2-5
CASSLAGTSTDTQYF | TGTGCCAGCAGCTTAGCAGGGACTAGCACAGATACGCAGTATTTT | NA | TRBV11-3 | NA | TRBJ2-3
CASSYSTRGEGYTF | TGTGCCAGCAGTTACTCAACCAGGGGAGAAGGCTACACCTTC | NA | TRBV6-6 | NA | TRBJ1-2
CASSLIVAGGQIGNEQFF | TGTGCCAGCAGCTTAATTGTGGCGGGAGGACAGATAGGGAATGAGCAGTTCTTC | TRBD2 | TRBV7-7 | NA | TRBJ2-1
CASSADRNPNTEAFF | TGTGCCAGCAGCGCGGACAGGAACCCGAACACTGAAGCTTTCTTT | TRBD1 | TRBV4-2 | NA | TRBJ1-1
CASSWDSGGTDTQYF | TGTGCCAGCAGCTGGGACAGCGGGGGGACAGATACGCAGTATTTT | TRBD2 | TRBV5-4 | NA | TRBJ2-3
CASRVFRRGEAFF | TGTGCCAGCAGAGTCTTTCGAAGGGGTGAAGCTTTCTTT | NA | TRBV27 | NA | TRBJ1-1
CASRGLAGGPDTQYF | TGTGCCAGCAGGGGACTAGCGGGAGGGCCAGATACGCAGTATTTT | TRBD2 | TRBV6-1 | NA | TRBJ2-3
CARLTGEDTQYF | TGTGCCAGGTTGACAGGGGAAGATACGCAGTATTTT | TRBD1 | TRBV28 | NA | TRBJ2-3
CASSVRAPGYEQFF | TGTGCCAGCAGCGTAAGAGCGCCCGGCTATGAGCAGTTCTTC | NA | TRBV7-9 | NA | TRBJ2-1
CASSPDRALSGSSYEQYF | TGTGCCAGCAGCCCCGACAGGGCACTAAGTGGCAGCTCCTACGAGCAGTACTTC | TRBD1 | TRBV7-8 | once | TRBJ2-7
CASSRTSGRAGELFF | TGTGCCAGCAGCCGGACTAGCGGGAGAGCCGGGGAGCTGTTTTTT | TRBD2 | TRBV6-4 | NA | TRBJ2-2
CASSPSSGVLGTEAFF | TGTGCCAGCAGTCCCTCTTCGGGGGTTTTGGGCACTGAAGCTTTCTTT | NA | TRBV28 | NA | TRBJ1-1
CASSFVGQGRYEQYF | TGTGCCAGCAGTTTTGTGGGACAGGGAAGATACGAGCAGTACTTC | TRBD1 | TRBV27 | NA | TRBJ2-7
CASSEAASGDGDEQFF | TGTGCCAGCAGTGAAGCGGCTAGCGGGGATGGCGATGAGCAGTTCTTC | TRBD2 | TRBV6-1 | NA | TRBJ2-1
CASRPSGSGRKNIQYF | TGTGCCAGCAGACCCTCCGGGAGCGGCAGGAAAAACATTCAGTACTTC | NA | TRBV5-6 | NA | TRBJ2-4
CASRRGTGRGNTIYF | TGTGCCAGCAGACGCGGGACAGGGCGAGGAAACACCATATATTTT | TRBD1 | TRBV28 | NA | TRBJ1-3
CASSLSQGLSGANVLTF | TGTGCCAGCAGCTTAAGTCAGGGCCTCTCTGGGGCCAACGTCCTGACTTTC | NA | TRBV7-9 | few | TRBJ2-6
CASSTSGGVTEAFF | TGTGCCAGCAGTACTTCAGGGGGCGTCACTGAAGCTTTCTTT | TRBD1 | TRBV28 | NA | TRBJ1-1
CASSSLLAGGANEQFF | TGTGCCAGCAGTTCATTACTAGCGGGAGGTGCCAATGAGCAGTTCTTC | TRBD2 | TRBV27 | NA | TRBJ2-1
CASRRQGSSYNEQFF | TGTGCCAGCAGACGACAGGGGAGCTCCTACAATGAGCAGTTCTTC | TRBD1 | TRBV6-5 | NA | TRBJ2-1